These 14 T cell receptor beta chains originate from one sample sequenced in a study of CD8 T cells in ankylosing spondylitis. Points from the study as a whole: A TCR beta motif of about 8 highly homologous variants seemed to mark ankylosing spondylitis blood.

TCRdb fed the 5' RACE reads into MiXCR, producing one record per CDR3 protein. The table has about 340,000 distinct CDR3 sequences, around 8% seen once; the top ten hold approximately 15%. Their cognate antigens are unknown. The specimen was blood, either unsorted or a sorted T cell fraction (not recorded which). Receptors were obtained from a male donor with ankylosing spondylitis.

The rearrangement joins TRBV7-2 to TRBJ2-7; 8 bases match TRBD1. After removal of 5 bases from V and 2 bases from J, the junction contained 8 bases not matched to a gene. The germline V gene encodes CDR1 SGHTA and CDR2 FQGNSA. The CDR3 loop spans 15 amino acids. This CDR3 reads CASSPDRAGPYEQYF. Written as DNA, the CDR3 is TGTGCCAGCAGCCCGGACAGGGCGGGTCCCTACGAGCAGTACTTC.

As to this clonotype: A much more abundant neighbour one base away suggests this may be a read error. The J gene is TRBJ2-3, the V gene TRBV5-1, with TRBD2 matching over 7 bases. Per the germline V gene, CDR1 is SGHRS and CDR2 is YFSETQ. V was clipped by 4 bases and J by 4 bases; unmatched bases: 12. This CDR3 has 16 residues. The CDR3 reads CASSPRAGANADTQYF. The CDR3 DNA follows: TGCGCCAGCAGCCCGCGGGCGGGAGCGAACGCAGATACGCAGTATTTT.

This clonotype was observed many times. The J gene is TRBJ1-5, the V gene TRBV6-1; tentative D call: TRBD1 (5 bases). Trimming removed 10 bases at V and 4 bases at J, with 11 bases between. CDR3 length equals 12 residues. Looked up from germline, CDR1 is MNHNS and CDR2 is SASEGT. The CDR3 nucleotides read TGTGCCACCCTAGAGGGGAATCAGCCCCAGCATTTT. Protein sequence: CATLEGNQPQHF.

As regards this clonotype: A much more abundant neighbour one base away suggests this may be a read error. V and J are TRBV9 and TRBJ2-3, with D possibly being TRBD1 (6 bases). The V and J ends lost 4 bases and 0 bases respectively, with 9 bases between them. The length of the CDR3 is 14 residues. Per the germline V gene, CDR1 is SGDLS and CDR2 is YYNGEE. The CDR3 loop reads CASSTGQSTDTQYF. The DNA for the CDR3 is TGTGCCAGCAGCACTGGACAGAGCACAGATACGCAGTATTTT.

A few counts support this clonotype. V usage is TRBV5-1 and J usage is TRBJ2-7; the match to TRBD1 covers 9 bases. Germline CDR1 reads SGHRS; CDR2 reads YFSETQ. V dropped 0 bases and J dropped 6; count of bases not matched to a gene: 10. This CDR3 region has 16 residues. CDR3 DNA: TGCGCCAGCAGCTTGGGGGGACAGGGAAAAGGTGGCGAGCAGTACTTC. Translated, it gives CASSLGGQGKGGEQYF.

This clonotype was seen a handful of times. The CDR3 loop is CASSLGAVGNTEAFF. CDR3 nucleotides: TGCGCCAGCAGCTTGGGCGCGGTCGGGAACACTGAAGCTTTCTTT. The V call is TRBV5-1, the J call TRBJ1-1; D unresolved. V was shortened by 0 bases and J by 1 base, with 10 bases between the two germline ends. The CDR3 spans 15 residues. Germline CDR1 SGHRS, CDR2 YFSETQ.

This clonotype has at least ten counts. V gene TRBV7-6 combines with J gene TRBJ2-7, with TRBD2 matching over 14 bases. Germline CDR1 is SGHVS and CDR2 is FNYEAQ. CDR3 length: 17 amino acids. V gave up 1 base and J gave up 5 bases; unmatched junction bases: 7. CDR3 bases: TGTGCCAGCAGCTTAGTAGGTACGGGACTAGCGGGAGACGAGCAGTACTTC. Protein product: CASSLVGTGLAGDEQYF.

This clonotype came up many times. The chain links TRBV12-3 or TRBV12-4 to TRBJ2-1; 11 nucleotides match TRBD2. The CDR3 has 17 residues. V dropped 0 bases and J dropped 8; count of bases not matched to a gene: 9. CDR3 in DNA: TGTGCCAGCAGTTTAGCCCCACTAGCGGGGGCGTCGGATGAGCAGTTCTTC. This gives the protein CASSLAPLAGASDEQFF.

A few counts support this clonotype. The V gene is TRBV27, the J gene TRBJ2-7; 10 bases line up with TRBD1. The CDR3 loop spans 15 amino acids. The junction had 10 bases not matched to a gene; V was cut back by 5 bases and J by 6 bases. Germline values: CDR1 MNHEY, CDR2 SMNVEV (reference sequence). CDR3 nucleotide sequence: TGTGCCAGCAGTCTTGTCGGGACAGGGGAGGGCGAGCAGTACTTC. This gives the protein CASSLVGTGEGEQYF.

This clonotype was recorded a few times. The chain joins TRBV20-1 to TRBJ1-1; D gene unclear. CDR3 length: 15 residues. V was pared by 5 bases and J by 0 bases, with 16 bases between. Germline lookup yields CDR1 DFQATT and CDR2 SNEGSKA (reference sequence). The CDR3 sequence: CSARKLGPMNTEAFF. The CDR3 DNA is TGCAGTGCTCGAAAGCTCGGGCCGATGAACACTGAAGCTTTCTTT.

This clonotype has a handful of counts. The CDR3 reads CSAPGLAGGEQYF. In DNA, the CDR3 is TGCAGTGCCCCCGGACTAGCGGGAGGCGAGCAGTACTTC. The chain uses TRBV20-1 and TRBJ2-7, with TRBD2 matching over 14 bases. V lost 6 bases, J lost 6 bases, and 4 bases stayed unmatched. The germline CDR1 and CDR2 sequences are DFQATT and SNEGSKA (reference sequence). The CDR3 is made up of 13 amino acids.

This clonotype has more than one count but fewer than ten. The chain links TRBV20-1 to TRBJ2-1; unclear D gene. V dropped 4 bases and J dropped 0 bases, with 7 bases sitting between them. CDR1 is DFQATT and CDR2 is SNEGSKA in the germline V gene (reference sequence). The CDR3 is 13 amino acids. CDR3 protein: CSATRNSYNEQFF. The CDR3 nucleotides read TGCAGTGCTACTCGAAACTCCTACAATGAGCAGTTCTTC.

This clonotype came up a few times. The chain has TRBV9 and TRBJ2-1; a weak D match, TRBD1 (7 bases). The CDR3 contains 15 residues. V was cut by 4 bases and J by 4 bases, with 15 bases left in between. Per germline, CDR1 SGDLS and CDR2 YYNGEE. Written as DNA, the CDR3 is TGTGCCAGCAGCCGAACAGGGGACTCTTACAATGAGCAGTTCTTC. It is translated as CASSRTGDSYNEQFF.

The chain couples TRBV29-1 to TRBJ1-1; D is perhaps TRBD1 (5 bases). The V end was cut by 6 bases, the J end by 5 bases, with 25 bases between. Germline CDR1 and CDR2: SQVTM and ANQGSEA. CDR3 length: 16 amino acids. The CDR3, as DNA: TGCAGCGTCGCGGGAAAAAGGGGAATCGGGGATACTGAAGCTTTCTTT. Protein: CSVAGKRGIGDTEAFF.